The 28 T cell receptor beta chains below were found in one sample sequenced in a study of T cells in Graves' hyperthyroidism and ophthalmopathy. Amplification targeted TCR beta CDR3 regions from RNA transcripts. TCR CDR3 underwent first-round RT-PCR with the HTBI primer set. TCRdb re-called the multiplex PCR reads with MiXCR, one entry per CDR3 protein. The profile shows about 480,000 distinct CDR3 sequences, around 15% of them singletons. Sequencing was carried out using blood. Every receptor here comes from a young woman with Graves' hyperthyroidism.

In its sample, this clonotype was seen many times. The chain joins TRBV11-2 to TRBJ1-2; perhaps TRBD1 as D (6 bases). V shed 0 bases and J shed 6 bases, with 11 bases lying between them. The germline CDR1 and CDR2 sequences are SGHAT and FQNNGV. This CDR3 is built from 14 residues. CDR3 region: CASSLDQGLDGYTF. The CDR3 nucleotides are TGTGCCAGCAGCTTAGATCAGGGGTTGGATGGCTACACCTTC. The full variable domain, completed using reference TRBV11-2 and TRBJ1-2, is EAGVAQSPRYKIIEKRQSVAFWCNPISGHATLYWYQQILGQGPKLLIQFQNNGVVDDSQLPKDRFSAERLKGVDSTLKIQPAKLEDSAVYLCASSLDQGLDGYTFGSGTRLTVV.

This clonotype was counted at least ten times. This rearrangement joins TRBV20-1 to TRBJ1-1; D not certain. The V and J ends lost 0 bases and 6 bases respectively, with 14 bases between them. CDR3 length equals 14 residues. CDR1 DFQATT and CDR2 SNEGSKA come from the germline V gene (reference sequence). The CDR3, as DNA: TGCAGTGCTAGAGATCGGACCACCCTCCCTGAAGCTTTCTTT. Translation gives CSARDRTTLPEAFF.

The sample holds one count of this clonotype. A much larger clone differs from this one at a single base, so this may be a read error. The CDR3 reads CGSSITSGSAYNEQFF. The CDR3, as DNA: TGTGGCAGTAGTATCACTAGCGGGAGCGCATACAATGAGCAGTTCTTC. This sequence joins TRBV19 and TRBJ2-1, with 11 bases identical to TRBD2. Germline CDR1 and CDR2: LNHDA and SQIVND (reference sequence). CDR3 size: 16 residues.

The V gene is TRBV2, the J gene TRBJ1-1, with D tentatively TRBD1 (6 bases). This CDR3 region has 13 residues. Trimming removed 1 base at V and 5 bases at J, with 8 bases between. CDR1 SNHLY and CDR2 FYNNEI come from the germline V gene. The CDR3 DNA sequence: TGTGCCAGCAGTGAAGAGAGGGGGACTGAAGCTTTCTTT. It codes for CASSEERGTEAFF.

This clonotype came up many times. The CDR3 region has the DNA TGTGCCAGCGGCGTCGGGGAGCTGTTTTTT. It encodes CASGVGELFF. The V gene is TRBV12-3 or TRBV12-4, the J gene TRBJ2-2; D is uncertain. The CDR3 covers 10 residues. The V and J ends lost 8 bases and 7 bases respectively, with 5 bases between them.

This clonotype was detected ten times or more. The J gene is TRBJ2-2, the V gene TRBV9; 12 nucleotides match TRBD2. The CDR3 has 17 residues. Germline V lookup: CDR1 SGDLS, CDR2 YYNGEE. The V gene end was trimmed by 4 bases and the J gene end by 8 bases; junction bases not matched to a gene: 12. The CDR3 loop reads CASSSEGLAGKGGELFF. DNA for the CDR3: TGTGCCAGCAGCAGCGAAGGACTAGCGGGAAAGGGTGGGGAGCTGTTTTTT. Using reference TRBV9 and TRBJ2-2 for the parts outside the CDR3, the full variable domain is DSGVTQTPKHLITATGQRVTLRCSPRSGDLSVYWYQQSLDQGLQFLIQYYNGEERAKGNILERFSAQQFPDLHSELNLSSLELGDSALYFCASSSEGLAGKGGELFFGEGSRLTVL.

This clonotype was seen at least ten times. The gene calls are TRBV3-1 and TRBJ2-1, with TRBD1 identical over 10 bases. Germline trimming cut 1 base from V and 2 bases from J; bases unmatched to any gene: 2. The length of the CDR3 is 16 residues. Per the germline V gene, CDR1 is LGHDT and CDR2 is YNNKEL (reference sequence). The CDR3 here is CASSQVGTGAYNEQFF. The CDR3 nucleotides read TGTGCCAGCAGCCAAGTGGGGACAGGGGCCTACAATGAGCAGTTCTTC.

This clonotype was observed once. The V gene is TRBV2, the J gene TRBJ2-7; D tentatively fits TRBD1 or TRBD2 (5 bases each). The CDR3 covers 15 residues. V was shortened by 6 bases and J by 6 bases, with 21 bases between the two germline ends. CDR1 SNHLY and CDR2 FYNNEI come from the germline V gene. CDR3 loop: CASSTRSGRTSEQYF. The CDR3 DNA sequence: TGTGCCAGCAGCACGAGGTCAGGGAGAACGTCCGAGCAGTACTTC.

This clonotype was seen at least ten times. CDR3 bases: TGCGCCAGCAGCCGGACTCCACAAGAGACCCAGTACTTC. Its protein product is CASSRTPQETQYF. The V and J genes are TRBV10-1 and TRBJ2-5; D might be TRBD2 (5 bases). The CDR3 loop spans 13 amino acids. CDR1 and CDR2 from the germline V gene are WNHNN and SYGVQD (reference sequence). The germline V and J ends were trimmed by 6 bases and 2 bases, with 10 bases remaining between them.

Concerning this clonotype: This may be a read error, as it is one base from a much larger clone. The rearrangement joins TRBV9 to TRBJ2-3, with 7 bases that match TRBD2. This CDR3 spans 16 amino acids. Germline V gene data show CDR1 as SGDLS and CDR2 as YYNGEE. V lost 0 bases, J lost 2 bases, and 6 bases stayed unmatched. The CDR3 protein is CASSVDSGEPTDTQYF. The CDR3, as DNA: TGTGCCAGCAGCGTAGACAGCGGGGAACCCACAGATACGCAGTATTTT.

This chain joins TRBV28 and TRBJ2-5, with TRBD2 as a possible D gene (6 bases). V was cut by 3 bases and J by 10 bases, with 24 bases left in between. This CDR3 has 16 amino acids. CDR1 is MDHEN and CDR2 is SYDVKM in the germline V gene. The CDR3: CASSLLPGLHLGSQYF. CDR3 nucleotide sequence: TGTGCCAGCAGTTTGCTGCCGGGACTCCACCTCGGGAGCCAGTACTTC.

This chain joins TRBV7-8 and TRBJ1-4, with D possibly being TRBD1 (5 bases). Germline V lookup: CDR1 SGHVS, CDR2 FQNEAQ. V lost 5 bases and J 1 base, leaving 20 bases between the germline ends. This CDR3 comprises 18 residues. CDR3 residues: CASSDENWGVRTNEKLFF. CDR3 nucleotides: TGTGCCAGCAGCGATGAAAATTGGGGGGTACGAACTAATGAAAAACTGTTTTTT. Drawing the rest from reference TRBV7-8 and TRBJ1-4, the complete variable domain is GAGVSQSPRYKVAKRGQDVALRCDPISGHVSLFWYQQALGQGPEFLTYFQNEAQLDKSGLPSDRFFAERPEGSVSTLKIQRTQQEDSAVYLCASSDENWGVRTNEKLFFGSGTQLSVL.

This clonotype was detected many times. The chain links TRBV24-1 to TRBJ1-2; no definite D call. The CDR3 is 12 residues long. V was clipped by 3 bases and J by 7 bases, with 8 bases between them. The germline V gene encodes CDR1 KGHDR and CDR2 SFDVKD. CDR3 in amino acids: CATSDLAFGYTF. CDR3 nucleotide sequence: TGTGCCACCAGTGATCTTGCATTTGGCTACACCTTC.

This clonotype was seen many times. In nucleotides, the CDR3 is TGCAGCGCCTCCACAGGGCCGCTCGAGCAGTACTTC. Amino acids: CSASTGPLEQYF. V and J are TRBV29-1 and TRBJ2-7; D is perhaps TRBD1 (6 bases). The CDR3 is 12 amino acids. Germline lookup yields CDR1 SQVTM and CDR2 ANQGSEA. V was cut by 7 bases and J by 6 bases, with 16 bases left in between.

V and J are TRBV9 and TRBJ1-2; tentative D call: TRBD1 (6 bases). Trimming pared 2 bases from V and 6 bases from J, leaving 17 bases between. The CDR3 extends over 15 amino acids. The V gene's germline CDR1 is SGDLS and CDR2 YYNGEE. CDR3 sequence reads: CASSVRPGGFNGYTF. The CDR3 bases are TGTGCCAGCAGCGTCCGCCCTGGGGGCTTCAATGGCTACACCTTC. The full variable domain, with the rest looked up from reference TRBV9 and TRBJ1-2, is DSGVTQTPKHLITATGQRVTLRCSPRSGDLSVYWYQQSLDQGLQFLIQYYNGEERAKGNILERFSAQQFPDLHSELNLSSLELGDSALYFCASSVRPGGFNGYTFGSGTRLTVV.

This clonotype has more than one count but fewer than ten. This chain joins TRBV30 and TRBJ2-1, with D unresolved. Per the germline V gene, CDR1 is GTSNPN and CDR2 is SVGIG (reference sequence). Deletions cut 0 bases from V and 5 bases from J, with 17 bases between. The CDR3 has 16 residues. CDR3 nucleotide sequence: TGTGCCTGGAGTGTACGGGTCGGGCCCTGGGACAATGAGCAGTTCTTC. As protein: CAWSVRVGPWDNEQFF. Combining the CDR3 with reference TRBV30 and TRBJ2-1 gives the whole variable domain SQTIHQWPATLVQPVGSPLSLECTVEGTSNPNLYWYRQAAGRGLQLLFYSVGIGQISSEVPQNLSASRPQDRQFILSSKKLLLSDSGFYLCAWSVRVGPWDNEQFFGPGTRLTVL.

A few counts support this clonotype. The chain recombines TRBV7-9 with TRBJ2-1; 10 bases are shared with TRBD2. The V segment lost 4 bases and the J segment 5 bases; nucleotides outside the gene matches: 5. There are 15 residues in the CDR3. Looked up from germline, CDR1 is SEHNR and CDR2 is FQNEAQ (reference sequence). The CDR3 is CASSYGTSENNEQFF. In DNA form, the CDR3 reads TGTGCCAGCAGCTACGGGACTAGCGAGAACAATGAGCAGTTCTTC.

In its sample, this clonotype was seen many times. This chain connects TRBV19 to TRBJ2-5; TRBD2 matches 8 bases. Looked up from germline, CDR1 is LNHDA and CDR2 is SQIVND (reference sequence). Germline trimming cut 7 bases from V and 5 bases from J; bases unmatched to any gene: 6. This CDR3 comprises 13 residues. The CDR3 loop is CASNKREMETQYF. The CDR3 nucleotides read TGTGCCAGTAACAAGCGGGAGATGGAGACCCAGTACTTC.

This clonotype was detected a few times. This chain connects TRBV4-1 to TRBJ1-2; D gene ambiguous. Trimming cost V 3 bases and J 1 base, with 15 bases left between them. CDR1 MGHRA and CDR2 YSYEKL come from the germline V gene. The CDR3 loop spans 16 amino acids. The CDR3 bases are TGCGCCAGCAGCCAGCCGGGTTTAGTGGGTAACTATGGCTACACCTTC. This encodes CASSQPGLVGNYGYTF.

A few counts support this clonotype. With a much larger clone just one base away, this may be a read error. The CDR3 here is CGARDPLLGFGADTQYF. In DNA form, the CDR3 reads TGCGGTGCTAGAGATCCCTTACTAGGGTTCGGTGCAGATACGCAGTATTTT. The genes are TRBV20-1 and TRBJ2-3; D might be TRBD2 (5 bases). The CDR3 is 17 residues long. Germline-derived CDR1 and CDR2 are DFQATT and SNEGSKA (reference sequence).

DNA of the CDR3: TGTGCCAGCAGCGTAGGTGATCTCCGGGAAAGCACTGAAGCTTTCTTT. It encodes CASSVGDLRESTEAFF. The chain carries TRBV9 and TRBJ1-1, with D unresolved. Germline assignment: CDR1 SGDLS and CDR2 YYNGEE. This CDR3 is built from 16 residues. V was shortened by 0 bases and J by 4 bases, with 16 bases between the two germline ends.

Comment on this clonotype: The junction does not match germline at one end; this may be a read error. The chain joins TRBV25-1 to TRBJ2-4; D not resolved. Germline lookup yields CDR1 MGHDK and CDR2 SYGVNS. This CDR3 is built from 15 residues. The CDR3 reads CASSATPGSKNIPYF. In nucleotides, the CDR3 is TGTGCCAGCAGCGCCACCCCCGGGTCCAAAAACATTCCGTACTTC.

This clonotype showed up many times. This chain connects TRBV11-1 to TRBJ2-5; D call uncertain. The ends were cut back, 2 bases at V and 5 bases at J, with 6 bases in the middle. The germline gives CDR1 SGHAT, CDR2 FQDESV (reference sequence). The CDR3 has 12 residues. The CDR3 sequence is CASSLILETQYF. The CDR3 DNA reads as TGTGCCAGCAGCTTAATCTTGGAGACCCAGTACTTC.

This clonotype was counted only a few times. V is TRBV4-1 and J is TRBJ1-2; D is unclear. V gave up 1 base and J gave up 0 bases, with 12 bases separating them. Germline assignment: CDR1 MGHRA and CDR2 YSYEKL. The CDR3 runs to 16 residues. The CDR3 sequence: CASSQVVRTTNYGYTF. The CDR3 coding sequence is TGCGCCAGCAGCCAAGTCGTGCGGACTACTAACTATGGCTACACCTTC.

The chain employs TRBV12-3 or TRBV12-4 and TRBJ1-6; 7 positions agree with TRBD1. Unmatched junction bases numbered 10, after V lost 5 bases and J lost 9 bases. The length of the CDR3 is 15 residues. This chain's CDR3 is CASSLQGGRASPLHF. CDR3 nucleotide sequence: TGTGCCAGCAGTCTCCAGGGGGGAAGGGCTTCACCCCTCCACTTT.

The table lists this clonotype with many counts. This chain connects TRBV19 to TRBJ1-1; TRBD1 is a possible D gene (5 bases). Germline loops: CDR1 LNHDA, CDR2 SQIVND (reference sequence). Trimming shortened V by 0 bases and J by 8 bases, and 13 bases separated the two germline ends. The CDR3 spans 14 residues. CDR3 region: CASSIDHGGIEAFF. The CDR3, as DNA: TGTGCCAGTAGTATAGATCATGGGGGGATAGAAGCTTTCTTT.

This clonotype has ten or more counts. The CDR3 nucleotides are TGCAGCGTTGAAGGGGTAGGGATCTCTGGAAACACCATATATTTT. This encodes CSVEGVGISGNTIYF. The chain combines TRBV29-1 with TRBJ1-3; D not certain. This CDR3 is 15 amino acids long. Trimming stripped 1 base from V and 0 bases from J, with 10 bases between. Germline CDR1 is SQVTM and CDR2 is ANQGSEA.

This clonotype was seen repeatedly, ten times or more. This chain joins TRBV12-3 or TRBV12-4 and TRBJ2-1; 7 bases align to TRBD2. V dropped 7 bases and J dropped 5; count of bases not matched to a gene: 5. CDR3 length: 13 amino acids. CDR3: CASTLRGDNEQFF. The CDR3 nucleotides read TGTGCCAGCACCCTCCGGGGGGACAATGAGCAGTTCTTC.